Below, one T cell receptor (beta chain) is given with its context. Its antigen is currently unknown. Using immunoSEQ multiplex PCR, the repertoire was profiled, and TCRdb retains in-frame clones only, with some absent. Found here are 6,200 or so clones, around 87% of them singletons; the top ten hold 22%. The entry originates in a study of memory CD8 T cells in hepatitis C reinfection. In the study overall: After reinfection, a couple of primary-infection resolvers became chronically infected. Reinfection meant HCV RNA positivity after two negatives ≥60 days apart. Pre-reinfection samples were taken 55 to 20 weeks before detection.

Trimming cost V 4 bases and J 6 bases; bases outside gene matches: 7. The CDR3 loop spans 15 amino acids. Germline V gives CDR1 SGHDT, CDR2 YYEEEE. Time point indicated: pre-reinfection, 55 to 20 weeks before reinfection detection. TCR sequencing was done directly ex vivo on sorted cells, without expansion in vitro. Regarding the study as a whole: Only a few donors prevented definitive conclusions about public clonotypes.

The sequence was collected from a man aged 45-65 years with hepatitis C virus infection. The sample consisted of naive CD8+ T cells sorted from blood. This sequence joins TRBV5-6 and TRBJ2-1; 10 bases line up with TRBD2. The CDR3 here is CASSPSGSGFNEQFF. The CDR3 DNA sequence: TGTGCCAGCAGCCCTAGCGGGAGCGGGTTCAATGAGCAGTTCTTC.